A selection of T cell receptor beta chains follows, all from one sample in a study of T cell changes during pregnancy in multiple sclerosis. Here immunoSEQ multiplex PCR was the method, and the copy in TCRdb shows in-frame clones only, minus some. The sample gives over 65,000 clones, 85% to 95% of which show up once; roughly 1.9% is in the top ten. Sample: peripheral blood, taken in the first trimester of pregnancy. The receptors originated from a female donor in good health, enrolled as a control in a pregnancy study. The CDR3 runs from the conserved cysteine through the conserved F or W. D genes are given only for firm matches.

TRBD1	TRBV15	TRBJ2-1	CATSRDRGAPNEQFF
TRBD1	TRBV5-6	TRBJ2-1	CASSLAGGTGRLRNEQFF
NA	TRBV2	TRBJ2-5	CASRRGQPPETQYF
NA	TRBV2	TRBJ1-1	CASSEVGAGGTDTEAFF
TRBD2	TRBV6-5	TRBJ2-3	CATRTSGGLRDTQYF
TRBD1	TRBV18	TRBJ1-1	CASSPAGQERTEAFF
TRBD1	TRBV5-4	TRBJ1-2	CASSPPGTALFSYGYTF
TRBD2	TRBV6-6	TRBJ2-3	CASSYGAGEPTDTQYF
TRBD1	TRBV4-3	TRBJ1-4	CATGQELTNEKLFF
TRBD2	TRBV7-2	TRBJ2-3	CASSSGGPDTQYF
TRBD1	TRBV6-4	TRBJ1-1	CASRKTGWDTEAFF
NA	TRBV5-4	TRBJ2-7	CASSLGMFSGEQYF
TRBD2	TRBV7-2	TRBJ2-1	CASSLGASGGAGEQFF
NA	TRBV6-6	TRBJ1-1	CASSYGAGSEAFF
TRBD1	TRBV30	TRBJ1-3	CAWSRDSSGNTIYF
NA	TRBV30	TRBJ2-1	CAWARLLGSYNEQFF
TRBD2	TRBV28	TRBJ2-2	CARGHGGAPGELFF
TRBD1	TRBV7-9	TRBJ2-7	CASSLDRGYEQYF
TRBD1	TRBV10-2	TRBJ1-1	CASRETGTKNTEAFF
NA	TRBV7-8	TRBJ1-1	CASSSLLLNTEAFF
NA	TRBV5-1	TRBJ2-5	CASSLEPGGQETQYF
NA	TRBV29-1	TRBJ2-7	CSVVGQGYEQYF
NA	TRBV4-2	TRBJ1-1	CASSQGRNTEAFF
NA	TRBV5-8	TRBJ2-5	CASSNLQGGTQYF
NA	TRBV20-1	TRBJ2-5	CSPRLGETQYF
NA	TRBV5-1	TRBJ1-2	CASSFGQSYGYTF
NA	TRBV29-1	TRBJ2-5	CSVGGQTWETQYF
NA	TRBV27	TRBJ2-6	CASSPGTGASGANVLTF
NA	TRBV27	TRBJ1-4	CASSFSTVEKLFF
NA	TRBV4-2	TRBJ1-5	CASSHYGEASQPQHF
TRBD2	TRBV6-4	TRBJ2-5	CATQRTSGRGETQYF
TRBD1	TRBV4-2	TRBJ1-2	CASSQGGTAIYGYTF
TRBD1	TRBV10-2	TRBJ1-2	CASSVSGGAYGYTF
NA	TRBV15	TRBJ2-7	CATSTSGEQYF
TRBD1	TRBV7-8	TRBJ1-6	CASSPRQGVSPLHF
TRBD1	TRBV4-2	TRBJ2-7	CASSPRGLEQYF
TRBD1	TRBV27	TRBJ1-4	CASSLNRGSEKLFF
NA	TRBV29-1	TRBJ2-1	CSVERGDPYNEQFF
NA	TRBV19	TRBJ2-1	CASSLTALGFRDSYNEQFF
NA	TRBV4-3	TRBJ1-5	CASSQEVGAGRPQHF
TRBD1	TRBV6-5	TRBJ2-5	CASSADRALRGTQYF
NA	TRBV5-6	TRBJ2-1	CASSTMDTSYNEQFF
TRBD1	TRBV11-2	TRBJ1-5	CASSLGQGGQPQHF
NA	TRBV4-1	TRBJ1-2	CASSQDIDNARGYTF
NA	TRBV27	TRBJ1-1	CASRRLDSYTEAFF
TRBD2	TRBV6-4	TRBJ2-3	CASSESPSGGGTDTQYF
NA	TRBV9	TRBJ1-3	CASSVGPGGNTIYF